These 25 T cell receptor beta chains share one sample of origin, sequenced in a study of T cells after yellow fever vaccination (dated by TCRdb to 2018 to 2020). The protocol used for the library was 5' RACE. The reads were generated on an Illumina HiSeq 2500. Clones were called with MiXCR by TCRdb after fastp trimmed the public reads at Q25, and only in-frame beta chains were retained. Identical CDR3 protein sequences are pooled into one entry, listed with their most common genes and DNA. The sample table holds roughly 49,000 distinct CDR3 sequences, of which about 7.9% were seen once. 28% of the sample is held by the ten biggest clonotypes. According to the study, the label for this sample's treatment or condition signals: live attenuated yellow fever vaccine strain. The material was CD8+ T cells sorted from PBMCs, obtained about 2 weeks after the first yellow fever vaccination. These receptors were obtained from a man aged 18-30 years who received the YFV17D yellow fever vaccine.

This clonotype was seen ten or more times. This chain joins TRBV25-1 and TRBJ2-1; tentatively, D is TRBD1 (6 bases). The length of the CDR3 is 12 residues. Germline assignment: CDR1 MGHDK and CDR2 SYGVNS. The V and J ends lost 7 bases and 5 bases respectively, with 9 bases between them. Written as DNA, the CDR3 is TGTGCCAGCACAGGGGCCGACAATGAGCAGTTCTTC. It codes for CASTGADNEQFF.

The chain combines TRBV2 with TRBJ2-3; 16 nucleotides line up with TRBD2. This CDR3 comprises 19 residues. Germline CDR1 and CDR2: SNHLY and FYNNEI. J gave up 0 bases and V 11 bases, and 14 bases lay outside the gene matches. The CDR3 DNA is TGTGCCTTCAGGGGACTAGCGGGGGGGGAAACTACTAGCACAGATACGCAGTATTTT. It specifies CAFRGLAGGETTSTDTQYF.

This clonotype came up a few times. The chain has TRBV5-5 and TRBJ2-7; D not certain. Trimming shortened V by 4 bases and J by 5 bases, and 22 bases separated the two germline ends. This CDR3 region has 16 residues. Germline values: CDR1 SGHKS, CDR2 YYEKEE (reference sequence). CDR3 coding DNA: TGTGCCAGCAGCCCACCTCAAGCCGCCAGCCCCCACGAGCAGTACTTC. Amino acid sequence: CASSPPQAASPHEQYF.

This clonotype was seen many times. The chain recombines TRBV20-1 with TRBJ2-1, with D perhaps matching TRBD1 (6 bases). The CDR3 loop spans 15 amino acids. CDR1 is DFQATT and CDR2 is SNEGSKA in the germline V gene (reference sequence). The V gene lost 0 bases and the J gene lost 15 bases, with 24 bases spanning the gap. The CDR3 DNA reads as TGCAGTGCTAGAGACCCCGGGACCGCAGGGGTCAGTACGTTCTTC. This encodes CSARDPGTAGVSTFF.

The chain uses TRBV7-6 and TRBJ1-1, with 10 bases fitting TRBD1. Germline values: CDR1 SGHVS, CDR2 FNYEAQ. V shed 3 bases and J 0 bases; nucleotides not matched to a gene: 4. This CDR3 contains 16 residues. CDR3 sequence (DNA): TGTGCCAGCAGCTTCGGGACAGGGGAAGTGAACACTGAAGCTTTCTTT. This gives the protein CASSFGTGEVNTEAFF.

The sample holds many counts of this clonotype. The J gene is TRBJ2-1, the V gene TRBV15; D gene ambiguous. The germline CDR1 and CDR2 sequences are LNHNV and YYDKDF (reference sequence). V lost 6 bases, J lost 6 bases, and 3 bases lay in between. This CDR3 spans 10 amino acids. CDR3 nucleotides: TGTGCCACCAGAGGCAATGAGCAGTTCTTC. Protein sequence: CATRGNEQFF. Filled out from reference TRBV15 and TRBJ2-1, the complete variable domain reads DAMVIQNPRYQVTQFGKPVTLSCSQTLNHNVMYWYQQKSSQAPKLLFHYYDKDFNNEADTPDNFQSRRPNTSFCFLDIRSPGLGDTAMYLCATRGNEQFFGPGTRLTVL.

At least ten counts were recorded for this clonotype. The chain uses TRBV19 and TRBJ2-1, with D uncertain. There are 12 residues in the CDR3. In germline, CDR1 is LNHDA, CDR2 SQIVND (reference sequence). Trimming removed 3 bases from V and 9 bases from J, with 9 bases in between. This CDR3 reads CASSIGPGEQFF. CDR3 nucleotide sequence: TGTGCCAGTAGTATCGGCCCGGGTGAGCAGTTCTTC.

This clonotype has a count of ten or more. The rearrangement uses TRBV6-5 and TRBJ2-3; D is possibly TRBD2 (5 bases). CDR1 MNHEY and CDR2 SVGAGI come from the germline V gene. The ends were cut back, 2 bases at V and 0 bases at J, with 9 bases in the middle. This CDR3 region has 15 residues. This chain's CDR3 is CASSYLAGSTDTQYF. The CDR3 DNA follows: TGTGCCAGCAGTTACCTCGCGGGTAGCACAGATACGCAGTATTTT.

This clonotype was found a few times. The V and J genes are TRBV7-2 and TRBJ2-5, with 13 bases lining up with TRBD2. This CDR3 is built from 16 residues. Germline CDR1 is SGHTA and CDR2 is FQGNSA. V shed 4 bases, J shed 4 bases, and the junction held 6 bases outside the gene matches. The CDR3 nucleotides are TGTGCCAGCAGCTCCGGACTAGCGGGGGTGGGAGAGACCCAGTACTTC. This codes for CASSSGLAGVGETQYF.

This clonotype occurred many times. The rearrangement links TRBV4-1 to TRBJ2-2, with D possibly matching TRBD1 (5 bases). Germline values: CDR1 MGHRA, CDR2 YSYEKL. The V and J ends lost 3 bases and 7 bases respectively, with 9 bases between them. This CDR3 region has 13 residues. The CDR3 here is CASSQPGRGELFF. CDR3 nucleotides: TGCGCCAGCAGCCAGCCAGGGCGCGGGGAGCTGTTTTTT.

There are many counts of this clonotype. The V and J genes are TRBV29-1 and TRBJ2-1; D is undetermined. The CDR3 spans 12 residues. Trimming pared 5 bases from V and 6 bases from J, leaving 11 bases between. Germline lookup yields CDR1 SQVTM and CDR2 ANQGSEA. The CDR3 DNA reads TGCAGCGTTCCCGGTGTCTCCAATGAGCAGTTCTTC. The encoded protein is CSVPGVSNEQFF.

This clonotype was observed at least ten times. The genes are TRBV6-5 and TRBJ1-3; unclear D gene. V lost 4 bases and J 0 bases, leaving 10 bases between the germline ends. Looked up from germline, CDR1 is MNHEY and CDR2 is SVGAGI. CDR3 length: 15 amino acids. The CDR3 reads CASSSLVPSGNTIYF. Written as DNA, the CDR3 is TGTGCCAGCAGTTCTTTAGTACCCTCTGGAAACACCATATATTTT.

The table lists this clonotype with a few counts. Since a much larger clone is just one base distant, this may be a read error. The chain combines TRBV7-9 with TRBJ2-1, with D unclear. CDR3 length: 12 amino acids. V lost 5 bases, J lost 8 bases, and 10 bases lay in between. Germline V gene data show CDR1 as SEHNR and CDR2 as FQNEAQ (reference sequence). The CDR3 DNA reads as TGTGCCAGCAGCGGCATCTCGGATGAGCAGTTCTTC. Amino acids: CASSGISDEQFF.

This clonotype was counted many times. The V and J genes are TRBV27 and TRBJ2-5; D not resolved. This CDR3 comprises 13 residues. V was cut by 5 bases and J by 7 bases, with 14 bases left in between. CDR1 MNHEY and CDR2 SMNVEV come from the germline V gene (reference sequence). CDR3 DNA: TGTGCCAGCAGTCTAACAGTCCTAGGGACCCAGTACTTC. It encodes CASSLTVLGTQYF.

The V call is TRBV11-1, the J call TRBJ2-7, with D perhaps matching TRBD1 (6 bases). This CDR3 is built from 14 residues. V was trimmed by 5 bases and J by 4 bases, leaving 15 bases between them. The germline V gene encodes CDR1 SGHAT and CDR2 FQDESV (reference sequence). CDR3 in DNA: TGTGCCAGCAGCCTTGACCCAGGGGTTTACGAGCAGTACGTC. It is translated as CASSLDPGVYEQYV.

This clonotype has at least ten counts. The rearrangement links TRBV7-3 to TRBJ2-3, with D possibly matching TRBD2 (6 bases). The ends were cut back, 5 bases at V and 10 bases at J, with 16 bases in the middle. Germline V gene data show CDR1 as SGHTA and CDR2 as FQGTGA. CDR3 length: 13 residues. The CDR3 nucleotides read TGTGCCAGCAGCAAGGGGACTCGGAACGCGCAGTATTTT. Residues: CASSKGTRNAQYF.

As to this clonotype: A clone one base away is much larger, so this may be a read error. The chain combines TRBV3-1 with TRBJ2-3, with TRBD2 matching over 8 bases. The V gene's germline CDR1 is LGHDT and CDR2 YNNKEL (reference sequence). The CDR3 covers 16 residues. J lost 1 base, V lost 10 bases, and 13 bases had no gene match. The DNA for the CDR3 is TGTGCCATCCCATTCGGCCAGCGGGGGCGCACAGATACGCAGTATTTT. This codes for CAIPFGQRGRTDTQYF.

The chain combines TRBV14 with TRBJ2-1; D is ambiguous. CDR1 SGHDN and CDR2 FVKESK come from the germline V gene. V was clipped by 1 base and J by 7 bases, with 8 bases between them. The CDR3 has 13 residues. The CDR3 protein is CASSQVVWNEQFF. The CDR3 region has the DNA TGTGCCAGCAGCCAAGTGGTTTGGAATGAGCAGTTCTTC.

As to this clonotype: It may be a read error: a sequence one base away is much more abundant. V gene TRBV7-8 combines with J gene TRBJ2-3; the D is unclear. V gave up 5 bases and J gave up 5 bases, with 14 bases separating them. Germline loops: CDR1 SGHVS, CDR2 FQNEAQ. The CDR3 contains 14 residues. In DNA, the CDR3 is TGTGCCAGCAGCCAGAACTGGGCCGAAGATACGCAGTATTTT. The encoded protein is CASSQNWAEDTQYF.

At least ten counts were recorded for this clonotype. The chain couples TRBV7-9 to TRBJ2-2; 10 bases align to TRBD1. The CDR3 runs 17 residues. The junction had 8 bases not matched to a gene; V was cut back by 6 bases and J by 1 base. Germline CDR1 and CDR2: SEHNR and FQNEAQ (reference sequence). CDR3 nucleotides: TGTGCCAGCAGTCCCGGGACAGGGGCGATGAACACCGGGGAGCTGTTTTTT. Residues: CASSPGTGAMNTGELFF.

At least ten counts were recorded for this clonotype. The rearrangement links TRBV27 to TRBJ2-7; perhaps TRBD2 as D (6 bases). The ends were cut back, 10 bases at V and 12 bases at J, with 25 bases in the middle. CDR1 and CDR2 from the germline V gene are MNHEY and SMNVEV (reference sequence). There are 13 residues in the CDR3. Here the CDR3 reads CATLRSRGGERYF. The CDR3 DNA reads TGTGCCACTCTTAGATCGCGGGGAGGAGAGAGGTACTTC.

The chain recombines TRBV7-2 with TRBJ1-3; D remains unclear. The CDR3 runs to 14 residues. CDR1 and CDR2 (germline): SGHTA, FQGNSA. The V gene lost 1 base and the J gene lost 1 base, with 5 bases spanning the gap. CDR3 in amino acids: CASSLGGSGNTIYF. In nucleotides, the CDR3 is TGTGCCAGCAGCTTAGGGGGATCTGGAAACACCATATATTTT.

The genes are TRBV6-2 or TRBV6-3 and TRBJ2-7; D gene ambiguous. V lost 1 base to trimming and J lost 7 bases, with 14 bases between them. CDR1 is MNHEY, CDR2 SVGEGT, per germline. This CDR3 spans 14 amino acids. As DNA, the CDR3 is TGTGCCAGCAGTTACTTTGGCCTCGCGGAGGAGCAGTACTTC. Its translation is CASSYFGLAEEQYF.

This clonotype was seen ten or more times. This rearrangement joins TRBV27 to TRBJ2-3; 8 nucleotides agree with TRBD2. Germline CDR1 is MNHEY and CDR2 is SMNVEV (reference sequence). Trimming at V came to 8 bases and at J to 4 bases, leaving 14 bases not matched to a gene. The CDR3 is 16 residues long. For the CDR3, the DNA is TGTGCCAGCGGACACCTCGGGACTAGTGGTTCAGATACGCAGTATTTT. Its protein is CASGHLGTSGSDTQYF.

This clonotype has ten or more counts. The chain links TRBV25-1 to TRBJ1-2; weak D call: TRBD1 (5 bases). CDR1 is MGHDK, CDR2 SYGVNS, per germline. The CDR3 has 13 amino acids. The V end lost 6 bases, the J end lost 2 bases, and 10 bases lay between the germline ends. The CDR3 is CASSEGENYGYTF. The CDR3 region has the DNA TGTGCCAGCAGCGAAGGGGAGAACTATGGCTACACCTTC.